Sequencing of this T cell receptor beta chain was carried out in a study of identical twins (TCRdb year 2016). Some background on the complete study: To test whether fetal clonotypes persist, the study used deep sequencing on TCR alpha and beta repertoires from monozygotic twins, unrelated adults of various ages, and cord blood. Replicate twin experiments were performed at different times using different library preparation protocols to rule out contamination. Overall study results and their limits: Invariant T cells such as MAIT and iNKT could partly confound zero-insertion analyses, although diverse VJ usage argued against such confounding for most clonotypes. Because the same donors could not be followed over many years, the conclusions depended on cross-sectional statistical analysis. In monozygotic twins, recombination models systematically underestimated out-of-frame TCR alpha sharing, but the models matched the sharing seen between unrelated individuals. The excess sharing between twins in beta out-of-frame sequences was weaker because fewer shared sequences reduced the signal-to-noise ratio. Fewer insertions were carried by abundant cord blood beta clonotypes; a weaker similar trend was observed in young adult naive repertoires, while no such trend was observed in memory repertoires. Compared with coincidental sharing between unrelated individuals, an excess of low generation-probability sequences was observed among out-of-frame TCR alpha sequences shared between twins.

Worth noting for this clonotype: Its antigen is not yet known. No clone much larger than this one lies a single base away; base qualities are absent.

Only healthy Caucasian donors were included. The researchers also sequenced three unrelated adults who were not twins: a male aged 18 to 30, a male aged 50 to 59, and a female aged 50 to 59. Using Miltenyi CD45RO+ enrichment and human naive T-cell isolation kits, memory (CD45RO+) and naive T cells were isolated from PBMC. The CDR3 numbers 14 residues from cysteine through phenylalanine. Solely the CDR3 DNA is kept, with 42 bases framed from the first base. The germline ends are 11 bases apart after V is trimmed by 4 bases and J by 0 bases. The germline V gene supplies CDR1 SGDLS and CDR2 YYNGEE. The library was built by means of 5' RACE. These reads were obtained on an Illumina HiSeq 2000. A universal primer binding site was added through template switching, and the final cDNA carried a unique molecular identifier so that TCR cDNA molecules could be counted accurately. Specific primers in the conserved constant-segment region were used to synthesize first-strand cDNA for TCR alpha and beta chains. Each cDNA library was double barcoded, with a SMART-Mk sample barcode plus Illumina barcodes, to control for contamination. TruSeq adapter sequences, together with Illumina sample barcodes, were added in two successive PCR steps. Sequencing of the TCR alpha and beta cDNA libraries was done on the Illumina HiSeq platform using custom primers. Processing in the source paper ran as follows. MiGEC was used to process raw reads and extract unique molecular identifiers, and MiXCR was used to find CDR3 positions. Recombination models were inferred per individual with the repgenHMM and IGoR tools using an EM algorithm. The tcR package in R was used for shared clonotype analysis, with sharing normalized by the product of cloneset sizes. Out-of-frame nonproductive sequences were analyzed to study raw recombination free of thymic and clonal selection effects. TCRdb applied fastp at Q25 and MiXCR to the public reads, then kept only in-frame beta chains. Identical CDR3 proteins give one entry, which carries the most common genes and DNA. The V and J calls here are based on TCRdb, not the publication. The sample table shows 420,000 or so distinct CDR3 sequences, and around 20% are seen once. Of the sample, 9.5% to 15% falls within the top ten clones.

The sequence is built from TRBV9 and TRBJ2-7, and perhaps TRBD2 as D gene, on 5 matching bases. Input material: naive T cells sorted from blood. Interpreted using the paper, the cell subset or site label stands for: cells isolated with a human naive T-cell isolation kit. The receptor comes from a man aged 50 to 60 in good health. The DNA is TGTGCCAGCAGCCCAACGAGGGTCTCCTACGAGCAGTACTTC. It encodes CASSPTRVSYEQYF.